A single T cell receptor (beta chain) is shown here with its context. This entry is derived from a study of T-cell memory formation after mild COVID-19. V was clipped by 1 base and J by 5 bases; unmatched bases: 6. CDR3 length: 16 residues. Per the germline V gene, CDR1 is LGHNA and CDR2 is YSLEER. From 5'RACE with constant-segment primers came TCR alpha and TCR beta cDNA libraries that carried sample barcodes and UMIs. In TCRdb, the 5' RACE reads were re-called with MiXCR into one record per CDR3 protein. The table includes just over 300,000 distinct CDR3 sequences, just under 20% detected once. The receptor's source is a man aged 18 to 30 who had mild COVID-19 (a few samples of this study predate the infection). Cell type and time point are not known. The chain uses TRBV4-3 and TRBJ2-1; 9 positions agree with TRBD2. The specimen was PBMCs or a T cell subset sorted from them (not recorded which). The CDR3 coding sequence is TGCGCCAGCAGCCAAGGGCCTAGCGGGGACAACAATGAGCAGTTCTTC. This translates into CASSQGPSGDNNEQFF.